A single T cell receptor (beta chain) is shown here with its context. The data were taken from a study of cytomegalovirus exposure and HLA in healthy donors. CDR1 and CDR2 from the germline V gene are SGHDT and YYEEEE. The junction had 2 bases not matched to a gene; V was cut back by 0 bases and J by 11 bases. The CDR3 totals 12 residues. The PCR employed 60 Vbeta primers together with 13 Jbeta primers. Here immunoSEQ multiplex PCR was the method, and the copy in TCRdb shows in-frame clones only, minus some. The profile shows roughly 120,000 clones, about 72% of them singletons. The sequenced sample consisted of PBMCs. The receptor was isolated from a man aged 50-60 years in good health and CMV-seropositive. The chain recombines TRBV5-6 with TRBJ2-3, with 8 bases matching TRBD1. The CDR3 coding sequence is TGTGCCAGCAGCTTGGCCACAGGGGGGCAGTATTTT. Amino acid sequence: CASSLATGGQYF.